This T cell receptor beta chain derives from a study of glioma-infiltrating T cells after dendritic cell vaccination. In the study overall: Between the early 2000s and the early 2010s, patients got autologous tumor lysate-pulsed dendritic cell vaccines. Three intradermal dendritic cell vaccine injections were given every two weeks.

The CDR3 is 14 amino acids. Germline V CDR1 and CDR2: MNHEY, SMNVEV (reference sequence). Germline trimming cut 4 bases from V and 7 bases from J; bases unmatched to any gene: 7. Primers: 60 V beta forward and 13 J beta reverse. Sequencing used immunoSEQ multiplex PCR; TCRdb keeps in-frame clones, though not all of them. This table holds tens of thousands of clones, more than 75% found once. PBMC were collected before vaccination, two weeks after the third vaccination, and at progression. Sequencing was performed on blood, taken before dendritic cell vaccination. This TCR was sampled from a human donor with glioblastoma. The V and J genes are TRBV27 and TRBJ2-7; 10 nucleotides match TRBD1. The CDR3 loop reads CASSWWDRGAEQYF. The CDR3 DNA sequence: TGTGCCAGCAGTTGGTGGGACAGGGGCGCGGAGCAGTACTTC.